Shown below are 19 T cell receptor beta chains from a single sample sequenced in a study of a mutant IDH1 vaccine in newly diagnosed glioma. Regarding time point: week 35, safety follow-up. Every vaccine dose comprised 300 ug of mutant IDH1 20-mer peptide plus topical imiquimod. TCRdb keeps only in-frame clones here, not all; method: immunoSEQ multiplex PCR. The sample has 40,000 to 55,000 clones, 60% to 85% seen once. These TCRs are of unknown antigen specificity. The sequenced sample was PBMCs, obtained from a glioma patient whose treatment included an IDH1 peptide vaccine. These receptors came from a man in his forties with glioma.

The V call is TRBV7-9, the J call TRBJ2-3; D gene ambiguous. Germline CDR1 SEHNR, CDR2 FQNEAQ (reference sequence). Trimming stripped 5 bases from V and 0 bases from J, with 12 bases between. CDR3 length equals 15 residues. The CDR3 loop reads CASSREARSTDTQYF. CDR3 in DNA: TGTGCCAGCAGCCGAGAAGCTAGAAGCACAGATACGCAGTATTTT.

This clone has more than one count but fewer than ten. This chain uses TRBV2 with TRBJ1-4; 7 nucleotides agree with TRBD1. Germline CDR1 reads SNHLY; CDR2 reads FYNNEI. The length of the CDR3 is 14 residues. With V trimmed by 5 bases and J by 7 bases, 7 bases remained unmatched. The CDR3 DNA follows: TGTGCCAGCAGTATGACAGGGATCGGTGAAAAACTGTTTTTT. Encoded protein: CASSMTGIGEKLFF.

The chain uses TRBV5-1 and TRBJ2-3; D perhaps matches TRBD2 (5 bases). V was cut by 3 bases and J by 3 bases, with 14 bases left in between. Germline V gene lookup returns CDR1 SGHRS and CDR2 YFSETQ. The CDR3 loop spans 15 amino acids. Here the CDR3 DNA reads TGCGCCAGCAGCTGGACCGAACGGAGGACAGATACGCAGTATTTT. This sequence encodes CASSWTERRTDTQYF.

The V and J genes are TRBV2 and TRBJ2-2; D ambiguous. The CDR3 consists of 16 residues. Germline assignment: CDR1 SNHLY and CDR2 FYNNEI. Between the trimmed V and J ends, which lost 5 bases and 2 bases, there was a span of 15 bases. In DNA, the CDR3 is TGTGCCAGCAGTAGAACACGCCTGATAAACACCGGGGAGCTGTTTTTT. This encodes CASSRTRLINTGELFF.

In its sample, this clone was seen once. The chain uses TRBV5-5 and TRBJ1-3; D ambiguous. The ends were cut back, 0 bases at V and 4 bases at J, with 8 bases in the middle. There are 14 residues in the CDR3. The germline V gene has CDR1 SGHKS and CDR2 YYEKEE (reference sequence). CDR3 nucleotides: TGTGCCAGCAGCTTGGCTCACCTCGGAAACACCATATATTTT. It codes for CASSLAHLGNTIYF.

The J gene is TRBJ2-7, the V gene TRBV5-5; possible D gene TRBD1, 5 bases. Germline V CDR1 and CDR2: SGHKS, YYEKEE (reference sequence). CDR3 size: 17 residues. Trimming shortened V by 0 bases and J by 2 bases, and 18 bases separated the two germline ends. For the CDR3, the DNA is TGTGCCAGCAGCTTGGAGCACAGGCCGAGTCGGCCCTACGAGCAGTACTTC. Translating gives CASSLEHRPSRPYEQYF.

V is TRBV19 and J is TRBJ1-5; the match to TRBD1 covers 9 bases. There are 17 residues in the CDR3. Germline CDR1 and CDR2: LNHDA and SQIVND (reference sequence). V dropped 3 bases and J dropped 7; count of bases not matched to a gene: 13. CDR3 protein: CASSITGGIGAGQPQHF. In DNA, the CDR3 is TGTGCCAGTAGTATTACAGGGGGCATTGGAGCCGGGCAGCCCCAGCATTTT. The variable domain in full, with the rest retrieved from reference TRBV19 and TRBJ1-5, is DGGITQSPKYLFRKEGQNVTLSCEQNLNHDAMYWYRQDPGQGLRLIYYSQIVNDFQKGDIAEGYSVSREKKESFPLTVTSAQKNPTAFYLCASSITGGIGAGQPQHFGDGTRLSIL.

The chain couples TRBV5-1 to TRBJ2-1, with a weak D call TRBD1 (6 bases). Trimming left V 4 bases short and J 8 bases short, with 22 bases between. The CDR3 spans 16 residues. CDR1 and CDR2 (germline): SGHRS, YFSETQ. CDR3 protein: CASSPQGLAPGDEQFF. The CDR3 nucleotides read TGCGCCAGCAGCCCTCAGGGGTTGGCGCCCGGGGATGAGCAGTTCTTC.

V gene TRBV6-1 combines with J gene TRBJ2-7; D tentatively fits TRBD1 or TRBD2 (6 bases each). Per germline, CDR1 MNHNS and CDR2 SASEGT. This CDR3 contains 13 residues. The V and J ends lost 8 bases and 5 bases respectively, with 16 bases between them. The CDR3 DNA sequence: TGTGCCAGCCGGACGGGGGACATCGACGAGCAGTACTTC. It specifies CASRTGDIDEQYF.

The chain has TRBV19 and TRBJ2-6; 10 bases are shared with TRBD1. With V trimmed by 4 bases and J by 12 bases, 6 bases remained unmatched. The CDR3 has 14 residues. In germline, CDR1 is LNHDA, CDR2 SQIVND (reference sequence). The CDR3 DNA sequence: TGTGCCAGTAGTAGGACAGGGGGTTTGAGCGTCCTGACTTTC. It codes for CASSRTGGLSVLTF.

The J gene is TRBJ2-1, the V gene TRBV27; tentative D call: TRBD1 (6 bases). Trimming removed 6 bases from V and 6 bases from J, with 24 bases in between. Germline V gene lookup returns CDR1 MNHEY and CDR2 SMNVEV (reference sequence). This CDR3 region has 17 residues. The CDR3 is CASRSLQGPLLSNEQFF. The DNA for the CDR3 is TGTGCCAGCAGATCTCTGCAGGGGCCCCTGTTGTCCAATGAGCAGTTCTTC.

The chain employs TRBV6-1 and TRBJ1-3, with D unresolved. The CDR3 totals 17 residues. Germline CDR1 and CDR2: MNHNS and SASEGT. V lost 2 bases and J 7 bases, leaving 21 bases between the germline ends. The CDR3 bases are TGTGCCAGCAGTGAATTATGGGTATTGGGAGTTGCGAACACCATATATTTT. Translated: CASSELWVLGVANTIYF.

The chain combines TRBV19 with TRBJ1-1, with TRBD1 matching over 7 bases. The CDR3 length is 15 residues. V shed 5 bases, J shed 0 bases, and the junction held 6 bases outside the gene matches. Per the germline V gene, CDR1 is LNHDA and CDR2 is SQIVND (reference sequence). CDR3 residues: CASSGRDSLNTEAFF. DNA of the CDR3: TGTGCCAGTAGTGGACGGGACAGCCTGAACACTGAAGCTTTCTTT.

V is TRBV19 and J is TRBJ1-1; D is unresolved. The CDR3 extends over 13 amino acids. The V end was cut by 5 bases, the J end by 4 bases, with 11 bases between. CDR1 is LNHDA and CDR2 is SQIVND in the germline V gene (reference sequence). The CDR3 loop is CASSPRQSTEAFF. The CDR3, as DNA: TGTGCCAGTAGTCCCCGGCAGAGCACTGAAGCTTTCTTT.

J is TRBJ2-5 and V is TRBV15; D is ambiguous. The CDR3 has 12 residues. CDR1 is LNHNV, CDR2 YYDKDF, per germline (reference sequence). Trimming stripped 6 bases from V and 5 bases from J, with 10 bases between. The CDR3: CATRGLGETQYF. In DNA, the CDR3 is TGTGCCACCAGGGGCTTGGGGGAGACCCAGTACTTC. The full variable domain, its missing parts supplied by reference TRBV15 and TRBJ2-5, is DAMVIQNPRYQVTQFGKPVTLSCSQTLNHNVMYWYQQKSSQAPKLLFHYYDKDFNNEADTPDNFQSRRPNTSFCFLDIRSPGLGDTAMYLCATRGLGETQYFGPGTRLLVL.

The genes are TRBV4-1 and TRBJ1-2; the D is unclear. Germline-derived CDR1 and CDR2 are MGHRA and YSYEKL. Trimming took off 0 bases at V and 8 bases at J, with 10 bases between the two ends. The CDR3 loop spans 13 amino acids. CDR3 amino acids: CASSQDFRIGYTF. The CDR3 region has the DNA TGCGCCAGCAGCCAAGATTTCAGGATCGGCTACACCTTC.

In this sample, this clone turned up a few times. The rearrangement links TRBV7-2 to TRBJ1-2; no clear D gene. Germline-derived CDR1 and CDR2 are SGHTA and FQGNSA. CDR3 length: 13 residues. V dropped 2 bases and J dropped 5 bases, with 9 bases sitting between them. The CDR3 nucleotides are TGTGCCAGCAGCTTACTAGAGTCATATGGCTACACCTTC. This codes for CASSLLESYGYTF.

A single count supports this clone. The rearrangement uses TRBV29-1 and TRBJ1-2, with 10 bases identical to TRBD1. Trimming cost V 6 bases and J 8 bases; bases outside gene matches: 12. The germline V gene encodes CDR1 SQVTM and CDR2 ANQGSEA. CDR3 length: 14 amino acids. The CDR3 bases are TGCAGCGTCAACCCGGGACAGGGGCCTTCGGGCTACACCTTC. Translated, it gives CSVNPGQGPSGYTF.

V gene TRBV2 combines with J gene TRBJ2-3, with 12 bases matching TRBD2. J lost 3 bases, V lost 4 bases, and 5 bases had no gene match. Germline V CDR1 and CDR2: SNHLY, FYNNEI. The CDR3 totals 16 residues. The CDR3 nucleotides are TGTGCCAGCAGTGCTAGCGGGAGGGCCTCAACAGATACGCAGTATTTT. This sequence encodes CASSASGRASTDTQYF.